The T cell receptor beta chain under discussion was sequenced for a study of radiation and T cells in renal cell carcinoma. General observations from the study: Top tumor clonotypes rose in blood 2 weeks post-radiation, then contracted.

This sample's time point: blood 4 weeks post-SBRT, at nephrectomy. Treatment meaning: 15 Gy SBRT to primary tumor, nephrectomy 4 weeks later. After SBRT, blood was collected at 2 and 4 weeks, plus baseline. The patient's renal cell carcinoma had clear cell pathology. The method was immunoSEQ multiplex PCR; TCRdb's version includes in-frame clones alone and lacks a portion of them. The table records approximately 150,000 clones, roughly 90% of them present only once. Comment on this clone: Its target is unknown.

V lost 1 base and J lost 0, with 11 bases in between. The CDR3 extends over 15 amino acids. Germline V gene lookup returns CDR1 SGDLS and CDR2 YYNGEE. The origin of this receptor is a woman between 45 and 65 years old with renal cell carcinoma. V and J are TRBV9 and TRBJ2-7; D not certain. The sample here was blood, taken from a patient whose treatment included radiotherapy and nephrectomy. CDR3 bases: TGTGCCAGCAGCGTATCAGCTGGTGACTCCTACGAGCAGTACTTC. Its translation is CASSVSAGDSYEQYF.